These 25 T cell receptor beta chains were sequenced from one sample in a study of T cells in AML relapse after transplant. Amplification used RNA template and a modified RACE PCR instead of multiplex PCR. TCRdb ran MiXCR on the PCR reads and lists one entry per CDR3 protein. Of about 1,000 distinct CDR3 sequences listed, roughly 19% are singletons. The specimen sequenced was bone marrow. The receptors were sampled from a human donor in good health.

V gene TRBV12-3 or TRBV12-4 combines with J gene TRBJ2-7; TRBD2 agrees at 9 bases. The junction had 17 bases not matched to a gene; V was cut back by 5 bases and J by 3 bases. The CDR3 sequence is 18 residues long. The CDR3 protein is CASSRPPGGGGDLYEQYF. The DNA for the CDR3 is TGTGCCAGCAGTCGGCCCCCGGGGGGCGGGGGGGACCTCTACGAGCAGTACTTC.

In this sample, this clonotype is large. The chain recombines TRBV27 with TRBJ1-5; D is unclear. The CDR3 has 13 amino acids. Per germline, CDR1 MNHEY and CDR2 SMNVEV (reference sequence). The germline V and J ends were trimmed by 6 bases and 0 bases, with 6 bases remaining between them. CDR3 sequence (DNA): TGTGCCAGCAGCCCCTCTAGCAATCAGCCCCAGCATTTT. Translation: CASSPSSNQPQHF.

This clonotype is classed as medium-sized (0.01 to 0.1%). The chain uses TRBV27 and TRBJ2-1; 12 nucleotides agree with TRBD2. There are 15 residues in the CDR3. Germline CDR1 MNHEY, CDR2 SMNVEV (reference sequence). The trim removed 3 bases at V and 9 bases at J, leaving 6 bases unmatched. CDR3 bases: TGTGCCAGCAGTTTTAGGACTAGCGGGACTTCTGAGCAGTTCTTC. Protein: CASSFRTSGTSEQFF.

This clonotype is large in the sample. The gene calls are TRBV5-1 and TRBJ1-1, with D perhaps TRBD1 (5 bases). From germline, CDR1 is SGHRS and CDR2 YFSETQ. The CDR3 runs to 16 residues. V lost 1 base and J 4 bases, leaving 17 bases between the germline ends. CDR3 loop: CASSLMTGGVGTEAFF. The CDR3 DNA sequence: TGCGCCAGCAGCTTGATGACCGGAGGGGTAGGCACTGAAGCTTTCTTT.

By share of the sample, this clonotype is large (0.1 to 1%). The chain combines TRBV12-3 or TRBV12-4 with TRBJ2-7, with 9 positions matching TRBD1. J gave up 5 bases and V 3 bases, and 5 bases lay outside the gene matches. This CDR3 spans 14 amino acids. CDR3 protein: CASSFRDRAHEQYF. In nucleotides, the CDR3 is TGTGCCAGCAGTTTCAGGGACAGGGCCCACGAGCAGTACTTC.

This clonotype ranks as medium-sized. This chain uses TRBV27 with TRBJ1-5; a weak D match, TRBD1 (6 bases). CDR1 and CDR2 from the germline V gene are MNHEY and SMNVEV (reference sequence). The CDR3 has 15 amino acids. The V end was cut by 6 bases, the J end by 4 bases, with 16 bases between. CDR3 nucleotides: TGTGCCAGCAGATACAACAGGGAGGGGAATCAGCCCCAGCATTTT. It codes for CASRYNREGNQPQHF.

This clonotype is labeled as medium-sized. The chain carries TRBV4-1 and TRBJ2-3; unclear D gene. V shed 0 bases and J shed 2 bases, with 9 bases lying between them. Germline V gene sequence: CDR1 MGHRA, CDR2 YSYEKL. The CDR3 runs 15 residues. CDR3 nucleotides: TGCGCCAGCAGCCAAGATTTGGCTCTCACAGATACGCAGTATTTT. Translation gives CASSQDLALTDTQYF.

This clonotype counts as medium-sized. The chain uses TRBV7-9 and TRBJ2-7; no reliable D call. V lost 1 base, J lost 4 bases, and 8 bases lay in between. CDR3 size: 13 residues. Germline-derived CDR1 and CDR2 are SEHNR and FQNEAQ (reference sequence). CDR3 in amino acids: CASSLDERYEQYF. The DNA of the CDR3 is TGTGCCAGCAGCTTAGATGAGCGATACGAGCAGTACTTC.

In its sample, this clonotype is large. This CDR3 reads CASSLQKQFF. Here the CDR3 DNA reads TGTGCCAGCAGTTTACAGAAGCAGTTCTTC. J is TRBJ2-1 and V is TRBV12-3 or TRBV12-4; D is undetermined. The CDR3 sequence is 10 residues long. V was clipped by 2 bases and J by 11 bases, with 4 bases between them.

In its sample, this clonotype ranks as large. The chain joins TRBV10-3 to TRBJ1-1, with TRBD1 identical over 8 bases. The V gene's germline CDR1 is ENHRY and CDR2 SYGVKD. This CDR3 spans 12 amino acids. J gave up 7 bases and V 4 bases, and 2 bases lay outside the gene matches. The chain's CDR3 is CAISVGTGEAFF. CDR3 bases: TGTGCCATCAGTGTTGGGACAGGTGAAGCTTTCTTT.

This clonotype is labeled as medium-sized. The chain has TRBV30 and TRBJ1-1; D gene ambiguous. The V gene lost 3 bases and the J gene lost 7 bases, with 9 bases spanning the gap. Germline-derived CDR1 and CDR2 are GTSNPN and SVGIG (reference sequence). The CDR3 is made up of 11 amino acids. CDR3: CAWSSRDEAFF. The CDR3 coding sequence is TGTGCCTGGAGCAGCCGAGATGAAGCTTTCTTT. The full variable domain, with the rest looked up from reference TRBV30 and TRBJ1-1, is SQTIHQWPATLVQPVGSPLSLECTVEGTSNPNLYWYRQAAGRGLQLLFYSVGIGQISSEVPQNLSASRPQDRQFILSSKKLLLSDSGFYLCAWSSRDEAFFGQGTRLTVV.

Within the sample, this clonotype is large. The J gene is TRBJ1-4, the V gene TRBV5-5, with 9 bases fitting TRBD1. With V trimmed by 2 bases and J by 5 bases, 4 bases remained unmatched. Germline CDR1 reads SGHKS; CDR2 reads YYEKEE (reference sequence). The CDR3 contains 15 residues. As DNA, the CDR3 is TGTGCCAGCAGCTTTTGGACAGGGGCAAATGAAAAACTGTTTTTT. Translated, it gives CASSFWTGANEKLFF.

Within the sample, this clonotype is medium-sized. V and J are TRBV11-2 and TRBJ2-1; no firm D call. V was clipped by 2 bases and J by 0 bases, with 8 bases between them. The CDR3 is 15 residues long. Germline V gene sequence: CDR1 SGHAT, CDR2 FQNNGV. CDR3 nucleotides: TGTGCCAGCAGCTTAAAGGAGAGCTCCTACAATGAGCAGTTCTTC. Protein product: CASSLKESSYNEQFF.

By its share, this clonotype is medium-sized. This chain links TRBV20-1 with TRBJ2-3, with D unclear. Trimming removed 3 bases from V and 6 bases from J, with 25 bases in between. This CDR3 has 17 residues. Germline V gene data show CDR1 as DFQATT and CDR2 as SNEGSKA (reference sequence). The chain's CDR3 is CSASPNPFRVPPDTQYF. The CDR3 DNA sequence: TGCAGTGCTAGCCCCAACCCCTTCCGGGTTCCCCCCGATACGCAGTATTTT.

By frequency in the sample, this clonotype is medium-sized. The chain uses TRBV12-3 or TRBV12-4 and TRBJ2-3, with 7 positions matching TRBD2. The CDR3 sequence is 12 residues long. Unmatched junction bases numbered 1, after V lost 6 bases and J lost 4 bases. The CDR3, as DNA: TGTGCCAGCAGGGGGGGGGCAGATACGCAGTATTTT. Protein product: CASRGGADTQYF.

This clonotype is termed large. The CDR3 here is CACRNRGETYTF. For the CDR3, the DNA is TGTGCCTGCCGAAACAGGGGAGAGACCTACACCTTC. The J gene is TRBJ1-2, the V gene TRBV2; TRBD1 aligns across 7 bases. The V gene end was trimmed by 11 bases and the J gene end by 10 bases; junction bases not matched to a gene: 13. Germline V gene sequence: CDR1 SNHLY, CDR2 FYNNEI. The CDR3 is made up of 12 amino acids.

This clonotype is classed as medium-sized. This chain connects TRBV30 to TRBJ1-1; D unresolved. CDR3 size: 11 residues. V dropped 0 bases and J dropped 7 bases, with 6 bases sitting between them. Germline assignment: CDR1 GTSNPN and CDR2 SVGIG (reference sequence). The CDR3 DNA reads TGTGCCTGGAGTGTCGTAGTTGAAGCTTTCTTT. This encodes CAWSVVVEAFF. The full variable domain, rest sourced from reference TRBV30 and TRBJ1-1, is SQTIHQWPATLVQPVGSPLSLECTVEGTSNPNLYWYRQAAGRGLQLLFYSVGIGQISSEVPQNLSASRPQDRQFILSSKKLLLSDSGFYLCAWSVVVEAFFGQGTRLTVV.

This clonotype is classed as medium-sized. The chain combines TRBV5-4 with TRBJ2-1, with TRBD2 identical over 12 bases. V lost 4 bases, J lost 4 bases, and 6 bases stayed unmatched. The CDR3 consists of 16 residues. Per the germline V gene, CDR1 is SGHNT and CDR2 is YYREEE (reference sequence). The CDR3 is CASSMRLAGVYNEQFF. In nucleotides, the CDR3 is TGTGCCAGCAGCATGCGACTAGCGGGAGTATACAATGAGCAGTTCTTC.

In this sample, this clonotype is large. The gene calls are TRBV7-9 and TRBJ2-5; no clear D. Germline CDR1 is SEHNR and CDR2 is FQNEAQ (reference sequence). This CDR3 has 11 residues. Trimming took off 3 bases at V and 5 bases at J, with 4 bases between the two ends. The CDR3 DNA reads as TGTGCCAGCAGCTTCCGGGAGACCCAGTACTTC. Its translation: CASSFRETQYF.

Details on this clonotype: Mismatch with germline at one junction end may stem from a read error. J is TRBJ1-1 and V is TRBV7-2; weak D call: TRBD1 (6 bases). This CDR3 region has 17 residues. Germline V lookup: CDR1 SGHTA, CDR2 FQGNSA. This CDR3 is CASGLPGGGLMNTEAFF. The CDR3 region has the DNA TGTGCCAGCGGCTTGCCCGGAGGGGGGCTCATGAACACTGAAGCTTTCTTT.

By share of the sample, this clonotype is medium-sized. The V and J genes are TRBV3-1 and TRBJ2-7, with TRBD2 matching 14 bases. The V gene's germline CDR1 is LGHDT and CDR2 YNNKEL (reference sequence). This CDR3 comprises 16 residues. Trimming took 4 bases from V and 5 from J; bases not matched to a gene: 7. The CDR3 region has the DNA TGTGCCAGCAGCCCGGGGACTAGCGGGAGACGCCACGAGCAGTACTTC. Protein sequence: CASSPGTSGRRHEQYF.

The chain joins TRBV7-9 to TRBJ2-1; 8 bases are shared with TRBD2. Losses at the gene ends were 7 bases for V and 3 bases for J; bases not matched to a gene: 2. CDR3 length equals 13 residues. CDR1 SEHNR and CDR2 FQNEAQ come from the germline V gene (reference sequence). The CDR3 DNA reads as TGTGCCAGCATAGGGACTAGCTACAATGAGCAGTTCTTC. Amino acids: CASIGTSYNEQFF.

By share of the sample, this clonotype is large (0.1 to 1%). The chain carries TRBV7-3 and TRBJ2-5; 8 nucleotides match TRBD2. Trimming at V came to 6 bases and at J to 4 bases, leaving 4 bases not matched to a gene. CDR1 is SGHTA, CDR2 FQGTGA, per germline. The CDR3 covers 13 residues. The CDR3 DNA is TGTGCCAGCAGTCCCGGACTAGCAGAGACCCAGTACTTC. Its protein product is CASSPGLAETQYF.

By share, this clonotype counts as medium-sized. V gene TRBV11-2 combines with J gene TRBJ2-1, with D possibly being TRBD2 (5 bases). Germline-derived CDR1 and CDR2 are SGHAT and FQNNGV. V shed 0 bases and J shed 6 bases, with 12 bases lying between them. There are 15 residues in the CDR3. The CDR3 region is CASSLEPGSLNEQFF. The DNA of the CDR3 is TGTGCCAGCAGCTTAGAACCGGGATCCCTCAATGAGCAGTTCTTC.

By share of the sample, this clonotype is medium-sized. The V and J genes are TRBV7-2 and TRBJ2-1; 13 positions agree with TRBD2. The CDR3 extends over 15 amino acids. Germline V gives CDR1 SGHTA, CDR2 FQGNSA. Unmatched junction bases numbered 3, after V lost 5 bases and J lost 5 bases. The CDR3 bases are TGTGCCAGCAGCCGGACTAGCGGGAGCCACAATGAGCAGTTCTTC. Translating gives CASSRTSGSHNEQFF.